This is a list of T cell receptor beta chains from one sample in a study of blood T cell repertoires in COVID-19. Some clones are missing from TCRdb's copy, which holds only in-frame ones; the method was immunoSEQ multiplex PCR. This table has just under 300,000 clones, around 90% appearing once. The specimen was peripheral blood. These receptors were taken from a man between 65 and 85 years old with acute or convalescent COVID-19. Each CDR3 is given with its conserved first and last residue. Each record gives: CDR3 DNA, CDR3 protein, D gene, clone size, J gene, V gene. The D gene is left open where the match is weak. Expanded clones are given a class, and other clones once, few, many or no size at all.

TGTGCCAGCAGTCCTCAGGGTTCCCGCTACGAGCAGTACTTC | CASSPQGSRYEQYF | . | . | TRBJ2-7 | TRBV28
TGTGCCAGCAGCCAAGATTCCGCTAACTATGGCTACACCTTC | CASSQDSANYGYTF | . | . | TRBJ1-2 | TRBV4-2
TGTGCCAGCAGGGGACAGGGTGTCACTGAAGCTTTCTTT | CASRGQGVTEAFF | TRBD1 | many | TRBJ1-1 | TRBV2
TGTGCCAGTAGTATAGTCCTCAGTTTAGCGGGGGAAGATACGCAGTATTTT | CASSIVLSLAGEDTQYF | TRBD2 | . | TRBJ2-3 | TRBV19
TGTGCCAGCAGCTTCGCCGGGACTAGCACAGATACGCAGTATTTT | CASSFAGTSTDTQYF | . | . | TRBJ2-3 | TRBV11-2
TGTGCCAGCAGCTTAGACCAGGGCACAGATACGCAGTATTTT | CASSLDQGTDTQYF | . | . | TRBJ2-3 | TRBV7-2
TGCAGCGTTGAAGGAGGGCGTGGTTGGGGTATCACTGAAGCTTTCTTT | CSVEGGRGWGITEAFF | . | . | TRBJ1-1 | TRBV29-1
TGTGCCAGCAGTTTCGGGACAGGAAACTCTGGGGCCAACGTCCTGACTTTC | CASSFGTGNSGANVLTF | TRBD1 | . | TRBJ2-6 | TRBV27
TGTGCCAGCAGCCCGGGGATTAGCGGGAGGGATACGACCCAGTACTTC | CASSPGISGRDTTQYF | TRBD2 | . | TRBJ2-5 | TRBV5-4
TGTGCCAGCAGGGGACAGAACACCGGGGAGCTGTTTTTT | CASRGQNTGELFF | . | . | TRBJ2-2 | TRBV9
TGTGCCAGCAGCCTACATCCACAGGGTAGGAATTCACCCCTCCACTTT | CASSLHPQGRNSPLHF | . | once | TRBJ1-6 | TRBV9
TGTGCCAGCAGACCGGGACAGAGCTATGGCTACACCTTC | CASRPGQSYGYTF | TRBD1 | . | TRBJ1-2 | TRBV28
TGTGCCAGCACAGCCAGGCGATCATTTAACTATGGCTACACCTTC | CASTARRSFNYGYTF | . | once | TRBJ1-2 | TRBV28
TGTGCCAGCAGCGTAGATGACGGGAGGACCTCCTACAATGAGCAGTTCTTC | CASSVDDGRTSYNEQFF | TRBD2 | . | TRBJ2-1 | TRBV9